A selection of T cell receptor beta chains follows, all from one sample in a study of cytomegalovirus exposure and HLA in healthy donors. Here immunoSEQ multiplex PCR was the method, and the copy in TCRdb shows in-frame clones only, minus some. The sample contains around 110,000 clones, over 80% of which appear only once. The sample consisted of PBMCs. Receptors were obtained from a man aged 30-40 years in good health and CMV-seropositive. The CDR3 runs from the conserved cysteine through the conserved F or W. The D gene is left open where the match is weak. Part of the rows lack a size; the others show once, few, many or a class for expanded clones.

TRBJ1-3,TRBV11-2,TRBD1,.,CASSPPPTGEDGNTIYF,TGTGCCAGCAGCCCCCCCCCGACAGGGGAAGATGGAAACACCATATATTTT
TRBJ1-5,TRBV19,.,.,CASKSTGGQPQHF,TGTGCCAGTAAATCGACCGGGGGACAGCCCCAGCATTTT
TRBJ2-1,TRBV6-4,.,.,CASSDGGSSNEQFF,TGTGCCAGCAGTGACGGGGGGAGTTCCAATGAGCAGTTCTTC
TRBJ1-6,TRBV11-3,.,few,CASSRAGSPLHF,TGTGCCAGCAGTCGTGCGGGGTCACCCCTCCACTTT
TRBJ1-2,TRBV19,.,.,CASSLSDKNYGYTF,TGTGCCAGTAGTCTTTCGGACAAGAACTATGGCTACACCTTC
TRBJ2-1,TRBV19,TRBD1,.,CASLANIWDSPYNEQFF,TGTGCCAGTTTGGCTAACATATGGGACAGTCCCTACAATGAGCAGTTCTTC
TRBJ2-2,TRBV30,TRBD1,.,CAWKRTGVGGTGELFF,TGTGCCTGGAAAAGGACAGGGGTCGGTGGCACCGGGGAGCTGTTTTTT
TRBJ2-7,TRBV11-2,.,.,CASSSLSSPLSDEQYF,TGTGCCAGCAGCTCACTAAGCTCTCCCCTTTCGGACGAGCAGTACTTC
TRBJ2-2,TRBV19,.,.,CASSPMTANTGELFF,TGTGCCAGTAGTCCGATGACAGCGAACACCGGGGAGCTGTTTTTT
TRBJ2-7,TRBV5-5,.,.,CASSPNRGSYEQYF,TGTGCCAGCAGCCCGAATAGGGGATCCTACGAGCAGTACTTC
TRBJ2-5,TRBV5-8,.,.,CASSPAPSAGWETQYF,TGTGCCAGCAGCCCCGCCCCGAGCGCCGGGTGGGAGACCCAGTACTTC
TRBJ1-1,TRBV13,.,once,CASSTGRTEAFF,TGTGCCAGCAGCACAGGGAGAACTGAAGCTTTCTTT
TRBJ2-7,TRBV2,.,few,CASSGQDTYEQYF,TGTGCCAGCAGTGGTCAGGATACCTACGAGCAGTACTTC
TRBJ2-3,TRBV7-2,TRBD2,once,CASSSTSGTSTDTQYF,TGTGCCAGCAGCTCGACTAGCGGAACTAGCACAGATACGCAGTATTTT
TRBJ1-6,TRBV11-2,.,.,CASSRPGEGIHNSPLHF,TGTGCCAGCAGCCGACCCGGGGAGGGGATACATAATTCACCCCTCCACTTT
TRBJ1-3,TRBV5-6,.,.,CASSSPGSLKNTIYF,TGTGCCAGCAGCTCCCCAGGGTCGTTGAAGAACACCATATATTTT
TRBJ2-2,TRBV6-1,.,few,CASKRDTHTGELFF,TGTGCCAGCAAGCGGGACACCCACACCGGGGAGCTGTTTTTT
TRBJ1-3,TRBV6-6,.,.,CASSYRGSSGNTIYF,TGTGCCAGCAGTTACCGGGGGAGCTCTGGAAACACCATATATTTT
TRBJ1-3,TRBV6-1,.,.,CASSERDGQLEGNTIYF,TGTGCCAGCAGTGAAAGGGACGGACAGCTCGAAGGAAACACCATATATTTT
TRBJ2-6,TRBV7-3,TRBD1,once,CASSFRGLSGANGLTF,TGTGCCAGCAGCTTTAGGGGGCTCTCTGGGGCCAACGGCCTGACTTTC
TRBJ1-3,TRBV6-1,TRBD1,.,CASWTGPGNTIYF,TGTGCCAGCTGGACAGGGCCTGGAAACACCATATATTTT
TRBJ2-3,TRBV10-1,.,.,CASSDGGARGTDTQYF,TGCGCCAGCAGTGATGGGGGGGCGCGGGGGACAGATACGCAGTATTTT
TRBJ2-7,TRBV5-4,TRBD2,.,CASSLGATSGGSNEQYF,TGTGCCAGCAGCTTGGGCGCTACTAGCGGGGGAAGTAACGAGCAGTACTTC
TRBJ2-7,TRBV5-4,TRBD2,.,CASSFGGDSYEQYF,TGTGCCAGCAGCTTTGGGGGGGACTCCTACGAGCAGTACTTC
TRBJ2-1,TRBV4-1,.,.,CASSQTGNYNEQFF,TGCGCCAGCAGCCAAACCGGGAACTACAATGAGCAGTTCTTC
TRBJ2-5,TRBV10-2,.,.,CASSEQGLAVETQYF,TGCGCCAGCAGTGAGCAGGGATTAGCGGTAGAGACCCAGTACTTC
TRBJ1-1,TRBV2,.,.,CASSDQGYTEAFF,TGTGCCAGCAGTGATCAGGGATACACTGAAGCTTTCTTT
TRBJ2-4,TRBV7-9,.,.,CASSALDRENIQYF,TGTGCCAGCAGCGCCTTGGACAGAGAAAACATTCAGTACTTC
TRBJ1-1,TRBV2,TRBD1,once,CAGQGRAVNTEAFF,TGTGCCGGACAGGGGAGAGCGGTGAACACTGAAGCTTTCTTT
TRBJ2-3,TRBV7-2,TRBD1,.,CASSQDRGRLAQYF,TGTGCCAGCAGCCAGGACAGGGGGCGATTGGCGCAGTATTTT
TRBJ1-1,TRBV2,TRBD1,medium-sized,CASSENIGTANTEAFF,TGTGCCAGCAGTGAAAATATCGGGACAGCAAACACTGAAGCTTTCTTT
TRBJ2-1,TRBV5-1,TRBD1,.,CASSDQGADGGEQFF,TGCGCCAGCAGCGACCAGGGGGCGGATGGCGGTGAGCAGTTCTTC
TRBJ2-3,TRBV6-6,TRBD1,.,CASSHSGGSTDTQYF,TGTGCCAGCAGCCATTCAGGGGGAAGCACAGATACGCAGTATTTT
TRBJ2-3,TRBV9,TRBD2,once,CASSYSGGYTDTQYF,TGTGCCAGCAGCTATAGCGGGGGGTACACAGATACGCAGTATTTT
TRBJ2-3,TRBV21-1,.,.,CAGGLAGGSSTDTQYF,TGTGCCGGCGGACTAGCGGGGGGCTCTAGCACAGATACGCAGTATTTT
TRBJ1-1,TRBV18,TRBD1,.,CASSPPGTGREAFF,TGTGCCAGCTCACCACCGGGGACAGGGAGGGAAGCTTTCTTT
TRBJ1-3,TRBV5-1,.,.,CASSSGGAPSGNTIYF,TGCGCCAGCAGCTCGGGGGGGGCCCCATCTGGAAACACCATATATTTT
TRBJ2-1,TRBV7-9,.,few,CSSSLDLASSYNEQFF,TGTTCCAGCAGCTTAGATTTGGCCAGTTCCTACAATGAGCAGTTCTTC
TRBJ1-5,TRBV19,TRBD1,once,CASSTSGGSQPQHF,TGTGCCAGTAGTACTTCAGGGGGAAGTCAGCCCCAGCATTTT
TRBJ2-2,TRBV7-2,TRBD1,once,CASSPRQGAAGELFF,TGTGCCAGCAGCCCTCGACAGGGGGCGGCCGGGGAGCTGTTTTTT
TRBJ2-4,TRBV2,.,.,CASSGQGPKNIQYF,TGTGCCAGCAGTGGGCAGGGGCCCAAAAACATTCAGTACTTC
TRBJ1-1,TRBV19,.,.,CASSPFWGADTEAFF,TGTGCCAGTAGTCCTTTTTGGGGAGCCGACACTGAAGCTTTCTTT